The 3 T cell receptor delta chains below come from one sample, sequenced in a study of gamma-delta T cells after stem cell transplantation. TCRdb called clones anew from the RT-PCR reads with CATT. The data show about 14,000 delta-chain clones, 9% to 9.5% seen once. The specimen was gamma-delta T cells. The receptor source for this set is a human donor. It is not recorded whose cells these are; they may come from a transplant donor.

For this clone: A far larger clone lies a single base away; this is likely a read error. The same CDR3 also results from other DNA sequences found in this sample. The rearrangement links TRDV2 to TRDJ1, with TRDD3 identical over 9 bases. Germline lookup yields CDR1 GEAIGNYY and CDR2 EKD. CDR3 size: 15 residues. This CDR3 is CACDVLGDSTDKLIF. CDR3 DNA sequence: TGCGCCTGTGACGTACTGGGGGACAGCACCGATAAACTCATCTTT.

This clone was detected ten times or more. This CDR3 is also generated by other DNA sequences in the sample. The chain carries TRDV2 and TRDJ1; no definite D call. CDR1 is GEAIGNYY, CDR2 EKD, per germline. The CDR3 loop spans 15 amino acids. V was shortened by 3 bases and J by 0 bases, with 13 bases between the two germline ends. The CDR3 protein is CACDPGSTNTDKLIF. The DNA for the CDR3 is TGTGCCTGTGACCCGGGGTCTACTAACACCGATAAACTCATCTTT.

The table lists this clone with a few counts. The TCRdb protein, from a much larger clone, departs from this DNA's translation at residue 3, likely by read error; the protein shown derives from the DNA. The chain has TRDV1 and TRDJ1, with D possibly being TRDD3 (5 bases). This CDR3 is 13 amino acids long. The germline gives CDR1 TSWWSYY, CDR2 QGS. CDR3: CARGDLDHDKLIF. The CDR3 DNA sequence: TGTGCTCGTGGGGACCTAGATCACGATAAACTCATCTTT.